This TCR beta chain is drawn from a study of T cells in Graves' hyperthyroidism and ophthalmopathy. This clonotype was seen repeatedly, ten times or more. Orbital computed tomography and thyroid ultrasound, together with serum TRAb and thyroxine and clinical symptoms, were used for diagnoses. RNA transcripts served as the template for amplifying TCR beta CDR3 regions. During a first-round RT-PCR of the TCR CDR3, the HTBI primer set was used. TCRdb recomputed calls from the multiplex PCR reads with MiXCR, one row per CDR3 protein. The table has about 360,000 distinct CDR3 sequences, around 13% seen once. The clonotype comes from a woman aged 18-29 years with Graves' hyperthyroidism. The sequenced sample consisted of blood.

The CDR3 DNA is TGTGCCAGCAGCTTTCCGCGACCGTCAGGGCCCGAGCAGTTCTTC. This gives the protein CASSFPRPSGPEQFF. The genes are TRBV28 and TRBJ2-1, with a possible D match to TRBD1 (5 bases). Between the trimmed V and J ends, which lost 6 bases and 10 bases, there was a span of 22 bases. The germline CDR1 and CDR2 sequences are MDHEN and SYDVKM. The CDR3 covers 15 residues.